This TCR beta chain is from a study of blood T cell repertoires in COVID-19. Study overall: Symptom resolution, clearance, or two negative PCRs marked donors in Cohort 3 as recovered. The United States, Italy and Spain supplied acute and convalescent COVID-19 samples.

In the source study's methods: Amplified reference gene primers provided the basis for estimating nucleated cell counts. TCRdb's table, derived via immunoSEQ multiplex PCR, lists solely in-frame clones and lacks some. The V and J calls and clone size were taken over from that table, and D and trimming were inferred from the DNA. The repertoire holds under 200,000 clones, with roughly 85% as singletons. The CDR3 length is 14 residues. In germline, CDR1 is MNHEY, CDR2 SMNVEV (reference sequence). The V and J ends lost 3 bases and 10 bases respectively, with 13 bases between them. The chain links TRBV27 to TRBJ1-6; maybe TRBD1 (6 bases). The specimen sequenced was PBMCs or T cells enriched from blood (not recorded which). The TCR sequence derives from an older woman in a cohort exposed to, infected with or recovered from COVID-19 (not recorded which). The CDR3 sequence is CASSFDRLGSPLHF. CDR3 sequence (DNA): TGTGCCAGCAGTTTCGACAGGCTCGGCTCACCCCTCCACTTT.